This T cell receptor (beta chain) derives from a study of CD8 T cells in ankylosing spondylitis. Whole-study results and caveats: A number of the motif variants had already been described in reactive arthritis synovial fluid and blood. Reports say disease-linked clones showed up significantly more in matched ankylosing spondylitis synovial fluid. Seemingly distinctive of ankylosing spondylitis blood was a TCR beta motif formed by eight highly homologous variants.

Using quantitative 5'-RACE with molecular barcodes, the authors made TCR beta libraries. One entry per CDR3 protein, called by TCRdb with MiXCR from the 5' RACE reads. The data show some 9,700 distinct CDR3 sequences, 5.5% to 6.5% seen once. Germline V gene data show CDR1 as SGDLS and CDR2 as YYNGEE. CDR3 length equals 15 residues. Between the trimmed V and J ends, which lost 0 bases and 0 bases, there was a span of 10 bases. This clonotype came up many times. Its antigen is undetermined. The sample taken for sequencing was blood, either unsorted or a sorted T cell fraction (not recorded which). The chain employs TRBV9 and TRBJ2-7; no firm D call. This TCR derives from a female donor with ankylosing spondylitis or in good health (not recorded which). The CDR3: CASSVVDGPSYEQYF. CDR3 nucleotides: TGTGCCAGCAGCGTAGTGGACGGACCCTCCTACGAGCAGTACTTC.